Given below is one T cell receptor beta chain in context. The antigen is unknown. With the 5' RACE reads reprocessed, TCRdb shows one record per CDR3 protein and no DNA. The table lists around 470,000 distinct CDR3 sequences. This record belongs to a study of T cells expressing NK-cell markers. Whole-study context: Obtained from sorted CD3+CD56+NKG2C+, CD3+CD56+NKG2C- and CD3+CD56-NKG2C+ T cells were the TCR beta repertoires. The eight sequenced donors comprised seven who were HCMV-seropositive and one who was seronegative.

Overall study findings and caveats: Researchers report these clonotypes also headed the CD3+CD56-NKG2C+ fraction in a few donors. Top CD8+ clonotypes included the dominant CD3+CD56+NKG2C+ clonotypes in several donors.

Per germline, CDR1 KGHSH and CDR2 LQKENI. The CDR3 consists of 14 residues. The sequenced sample was blood T cells: a sorted CD56 or NKG2C T cell subset, CD4+ or CD8+ T cells, or bulk PBMC T cells (not recorded which). The genes are TRBV18 and TRBJ2-7; TCRdb designates TRBD1, a call that cannot be tested without DNA. This receptor was obtained from a woman between 45 and 60 years old in good health. CDR3 in amino acids: CASSLGQGTYEQYF. The full variable domain, its missing parts supplied by reference TRBV18 and TRBJ2-7, is NAGVMQNPRHLVRRRGQEARLRCSPMKGHSHVYWYRQLPEEGLKFMVYLQKENIIDESGMPKERFSAEFPKEGPSILRIQQVVRGDSAAYFCASSLGQGTYEQYFGPGTRLTVT.